Listed here are 19 T cell receptor beta chains from one sample, sequenced in a study of PD-L1 blockade in urothelial cancer (dated by TCRdb to the late 2010s). The library relied on the immunoSEQ multiplex PCR assay. As stored in TCRdb, this immuneACCESS dataset retains in-frame rearrangements with V and J assigned. A fraction of the clones does not appear; measured against another copy, unresolved V genes explain less than half of the discrepancy, and the remainder lacks a known reason. In this sample the table shows around 130,000 clones, around 84% of which occur a single time. The top ten constitute 3.2% of the sample. The time point tag for this specimen amounts to: pretreatment peripheral blood. Sequences were derived from PBMCs, sampled around atezolizumab (anti-PD-L1) treatment. The receptor set was obtained from a man aged 50 or older with urothelial cancer.

The chain combines TRBV6-6 with TRBJ1-2; 7 bases align to TRBD1. This CDR3 comprises 15 residues. The trim removed 0 bases at V and 4 bases at J, leaving 5 bases unmatched. Germline V lookup: CDR1 MNHNY, CDR2 SVGAGI (reference sequence). CDR3 loop: CASSYSTGSGYGYTF. Here the CDR3 DNA reads TGTGCCAGCAGTTACTCGACAGGGTCTGGCTATGGCTACACCTTC.

The CDR3 DNA reads as TGTGCCAGCAGTCCCTGGGCCTCCTCCTACGAGCAGTACTTC. As protein: CASSPWASSYEQYF. This chain connects TRBV11-2 to TRBJ2-7; the D is unclear. CDR3 length: 14 amino acids. V was pared by 6 bases and J by 0 bases, with 12 bases between. Germline V lookup: CDR1 SGHAT, CDR2 FQNNGV. Using reference TRBV11-2 and TRBJ2-7 for the parts outside the CDR3, the full variable domain is EAGVAQSPRYKIIEKRQSVAFWCNPISGHATLYWYQQILGQGPKLLIQFQNNGVVDDSQLPKDRFSAERLKGVDSTLKIQPAKLEDSAVYLCASSPWASSYEQYFGPGTRLTVT.

This clone was counted between two and nine times. This chain joins TRBV4-1 and TRBJ1-6; 10 bases agree with TRBD1. J gave up 5 bases and V 0 bases, and 7 bases lay outside the gene matches. The CDR3 totals 18 residues. Germline lookup yields CDR1 MGHRA and CDR2 YSYEKL. The DNA of the CDR3 is TGCGCCAGCAGCCAAGAACTGAGGACAGGGGGAAATAATTCACCCCTCCACTTT. Protein sequence: CASSQELRTGGNNSPLHF.

This clone was picked up one time. The gene calls are TRBV4-1 and TRBJ2-1; TRBD2 matches at 14 bases. The length of the CDR3 is 19 residues. The J segment lost 2 bases and the V segment lost 1 base, leaving 7 bases of the junction unmatched. Germline loops: CDR1 MGHRA, CDR2 YSYEKL. CDR3 nucleotides: TGCGCCAGCAGCCAAGCCGGGACTAGCGGGAGTTTCGCCTACAATGAGCAGTTCTTC. Amino acid sequence: CASSQAGTSGSFAYNEQFF.

This chain joins TRBV28 and TRBJ1-5; 10 bases align to TRBD1. Per germline, CDR1 MDHEN and CDR2 SYDVKM. The CDR3 covers 15 residues. V shed 4 bases, J shed 5 bases, and the junction held 5 bases outside the gene matches. For the CDR3, the DNA is TGTGCCAGCAGTTCGGGACAGGGGACTCATCAGCCCCAGCATTTT. It translates to CASSSGQGTHQPQHF.

The chain links TRBV4-1 to TRBJ2-1; no clear D gene. This CDR3 comprises 15 residues. Trimming took 0 bases from V and 9 from J, leaving 15 bases between them. Per germline, CDR1 MGHRA and CDR2 YSYEKL. CDR3 loop: CASSQDSVLPGEQFF. The CDR3 nucleotides read TGCGCCAGCAGCCAAGATTCGGTACTGCCCGGTGAGCAGTTCTTC.

With respect to this clone: The same CDR3 is also encoded by other DNA sequences in this sample. The chain recombines TRBV27 with TRBJ1-5, with TRBD1 matching over 8 bases. V lost 6 bases and J lost 1; bases outside the gene matches: 5. The germline V gene has CDR1 MNHEY and CDR2 SMNVEV (reference sequence). The CDR3 spans 15 residues. Here the CDR3 reads CASRAQGVSNQPQHF. CDR3 nucleotide sequence: TGTGCCAGCAGGGCACAGGGGGTCAGCAATCAGCCCCAGCATTTT.

The chain employs TRBV19 and TRBJ1-5, with TRBD1 identical over 8 bases. Germline trimming cut 1 base from V and 3 bases from J; bases unmatched to any gene: 14. The CDR3 is made up of 19 amino acids. Germline CDR1 reads LNHDA; CDR2 reads SQIVND (reference sequence). DNA of the CDR3: TGTGCCAGTAGTATAGGTGGCCCCGGACAGGGCTTTTTCAATCAGCCCCAGCATTTT. Encoded protein: CASSIGGPGQGFFNQPQHF.

V gene TRBV29-1 combines with J gene TRBJ2-4; 14 bases are shared with TRBD2. The V segment lost 2 bases and the J segment 0 bases; nucleotides outside the gene matches: 9. This CDR3 region has 19 residues. Per the germline V gene, CDR1 is SQVTM and CDR2 is ANQGSEA. The CDR3, as DNA: TGCAGCGTTGAAAGACTAGCGGGAGGGATTACTTTAGCCAAAAACATTCAGTACTTC. Translation gives CSVERLAGGITLAKNIQYF.

The chain carries TRBV5-1 and TRBJ1-6; TRBD1 matches at 9 bases. There are 15 residues in the CDR3. Unmatched junction bases numbered 7, after V lost 5 bases and J lost 7 bases. CDR1 and CDR2 (germline): SGHRS, YFSETQ. The CDR3 nucleotides read TGCGCCAGCAGAAACCGGGACAGGGTAAATTCACCCCTCCACTTT. As protein: CASRNRDRVNSPLHF.

This clone was seen once. The chain couples TRBV6-5 to TRBJ2-1; a weak D match, TRBD2 (7 bases). The CDR3 is 14 amino acids. Germline values: CDR1 MNHEY, CDR2 SVGAGI. V lost 0 bases and J 10 bases, leaving 13 bases between the germline ends. This CDR3 reads CASSYSGAGEEQFF. CDR3 nucleotides: TGTGCCAGCAGTTACTCGGGGGCGGGAGAGGAGCAGTTCTTC.

This chain uses TRBV15 with TRBJ2-2, with D possibly being TRBD2 (5 bases). The germline V and J ends were trimmed by 0 bases and 7 bases, with 12 bases remaining between them. In germline, CDR1 is LNHNV, CDR2 YYDKDF (reference sequence). The CDR3 runs 15 residues. CDR3 amino acids: CATSRERRGFGELFF. As DNA, the CDR3 is TGTGCCACCAGCAGAGAGCGTCGGGGATTCGGGGAGCTGTTTTTT.

The V and J genes are TRBV10-3 and TRBJ2-3; a possible D gene is TRBD1 (5 bases). The germline V gene encodes CDR1 ENHRY and CDR2 SYGVKD. V lost 6 bases and J lost 5, with 12 bases in between. This CDR3 has 13 amino acids. This CDR3 is CAISKTAVDTQYF. CDR3 DNA sequence: TGTGCCATCAGCAAGACAGCAGTAGATACGCAGTATTTT.

This chain connects TRBV18 to TRBJ2-3; no clear D. This CDR3 region has 13 residues. V dropped 4 bases and J dropped 2 bases, with 7 bases sitting between them. CDR1 KGHSH and CDR2 LQKENI come from the germline V gene. CDR3 sequence (DNA): TGTGCCAGCTCACTACTGGTCACAGATACGCAGTATTTT. Protein: CASSLLVTDTQYF.

The rearrangement joins TRBV5-5 to TRBJ1-1, with D possibly matching TRBD1 (5 bases). The CDR3 extends over 16 amino acids. V dropped 0 bases and J dropped 4 bases, with 16 bases sitting between them. The germline V gene has CDR1 SGHKS and CDR2 YYEKEE (reference sequence). CDR3 in DNA: TGTGCCAGCAGCTTGGATATAGGGGCTGCAGGCACTGAAGCTTTCTTT. This encodes CASSLDIGAAGTEAFF.

With regard to this clone: Sequence at one end of the junction differs from germline and may be a read error. This chain uses TRBV7-7 with TRBJ2-2, with 7 nucleotides matching TRBD1. This CDR3 has 16 residues. Germline V gene lookup returns CDR1 SSHAT and CDR2 FNYEAQ (reference sequence). Here the CDR3 reads CASSFMTGPNTGELFF. The DNA of the CDR3 is TGTGCTAGCAGCTTCATGACAGGGCCTAACACCGGGGAGCTGTTTTTT.

The chain links TRBV18 to TRBJ2-6; D not resolved. V lost 3 bases, J lost 0 bases, and 9 bases lay in between. This CDR3 has 16 residues. Germline V CDR1 and CDR2: KGHSH, LQKENI. In DNA form, the CDR3 reads TGTGCCAGCTCACCCTACGGTACCTCTGGGGCCAACGTCCTGACTTTC. Translated, it gives CASSPYGTSGANVLTF.

This clone was detected once. V gene TRBV5-1 combines with J gene TRBJ2-5; possible D gene TRBD2, 5 bases. Deletions cut 1 base from V and 4 bases from J, with 11 bases between. The CDR3 runs to 14 residues. Germline CDR1 reads SGHRS; CDR2 reads YFSETQ. The CDR3 protein is CASSLFGMGETQYF. The CDR3 nucleotides read TGCGCCAGCAGCTTGTTCGGGATGGGAGAGACCCAGTACTTC.

This chain links TRBV5-1 with TRBJ2-2; possible D gene TRBD1, 6 bases. The CDR3 runs 17 residues. The germline V and J ends were trimmed by 4 bases and 0 bases, with 16 bases remaining between them. CDR1 is SGHRS and CDR2 is YFSETQ in the germline V gene. CDR3 coding DNA: TGCGCCAGCAGCCCCCAGGGGACACAGTCGAACACCGGGGAGCTGTTTTTT. It encodes CASSPQGTQSNTGELFF.